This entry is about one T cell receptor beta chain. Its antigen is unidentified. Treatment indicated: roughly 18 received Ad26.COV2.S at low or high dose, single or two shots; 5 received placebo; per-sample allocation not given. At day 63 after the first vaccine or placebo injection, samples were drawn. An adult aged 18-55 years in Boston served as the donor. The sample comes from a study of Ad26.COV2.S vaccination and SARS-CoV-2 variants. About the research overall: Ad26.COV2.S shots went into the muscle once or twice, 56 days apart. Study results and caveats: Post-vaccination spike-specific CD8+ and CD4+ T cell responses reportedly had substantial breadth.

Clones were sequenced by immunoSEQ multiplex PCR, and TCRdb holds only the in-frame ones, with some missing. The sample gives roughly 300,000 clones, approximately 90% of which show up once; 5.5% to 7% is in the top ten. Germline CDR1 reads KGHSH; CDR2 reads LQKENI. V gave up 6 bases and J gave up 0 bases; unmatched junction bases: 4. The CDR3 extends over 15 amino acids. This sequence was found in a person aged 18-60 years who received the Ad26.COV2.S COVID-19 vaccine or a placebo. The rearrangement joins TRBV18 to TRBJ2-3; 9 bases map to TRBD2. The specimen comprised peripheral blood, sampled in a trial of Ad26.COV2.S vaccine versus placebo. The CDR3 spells CASSRTSGSTDTQYF. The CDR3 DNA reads TGTGCCAGCTCCCGTACTAGCGGGAGCACAGATACGCAGTATTTT.